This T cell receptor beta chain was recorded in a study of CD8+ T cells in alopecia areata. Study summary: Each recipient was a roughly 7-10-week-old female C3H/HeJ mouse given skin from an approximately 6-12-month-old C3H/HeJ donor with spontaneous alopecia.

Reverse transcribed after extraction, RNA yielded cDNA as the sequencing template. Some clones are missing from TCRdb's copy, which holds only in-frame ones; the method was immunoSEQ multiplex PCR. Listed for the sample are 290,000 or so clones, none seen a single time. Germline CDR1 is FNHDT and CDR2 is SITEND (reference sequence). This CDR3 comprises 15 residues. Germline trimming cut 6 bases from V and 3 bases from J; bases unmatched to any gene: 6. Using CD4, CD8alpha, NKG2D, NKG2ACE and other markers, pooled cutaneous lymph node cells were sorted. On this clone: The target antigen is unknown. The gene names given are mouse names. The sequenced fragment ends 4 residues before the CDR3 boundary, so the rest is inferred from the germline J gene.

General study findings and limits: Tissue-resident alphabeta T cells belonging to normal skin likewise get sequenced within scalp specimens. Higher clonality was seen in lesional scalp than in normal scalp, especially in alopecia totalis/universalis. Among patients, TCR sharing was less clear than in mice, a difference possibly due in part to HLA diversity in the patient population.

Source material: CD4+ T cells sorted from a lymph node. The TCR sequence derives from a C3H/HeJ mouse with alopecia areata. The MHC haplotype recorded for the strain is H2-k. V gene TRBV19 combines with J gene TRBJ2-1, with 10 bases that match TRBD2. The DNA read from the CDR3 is TGTGCCAGCACCCCCCGGGACTGGGGCTATGCT. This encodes CASTPRDWGYA. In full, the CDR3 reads CASTPRDWGYAEQFF.